The 16 T cell receptor beta chains presented below share a single source sample, sequenced in a study of early stage breast cancer tumors (dated by TCRdb to between 2016 and 2019). Library construction relied on the immunoSEQ multiplex PCR assay. TCRdb's version of the immuneACCESS table is confined to in-frame rearrangements and falls short of the full clone set. An unresolved V gene accounts for under half of the shortfall where checked; the remainder is of unknown origin. The sample table records around 60,000 clones; about three quarters of these occur just once. The leading ten clones occupy less than 4% of the sample. Sample: blood. Receptors were obtained from a person aged 25 to 40 with breast cancer.

This clone turned up a few times. V and J are TRBV28 and TRBJ1-6; D is perhaps TRBD1 (5 bases). The germline V and J ends were trimmed by 3 bases and 9 bases, with 12 bases remaining between them. The CDR3 runs to 14 residues. Looked up from germline, CDR1 is MDHEN and CDR2 is SYDVKM. The CDR3 nucleotides read TGTGCCAGCAGTTTCTACGGGGGAGCTTCACCCCTCCACTTT. This codes for CASSFYGGASPLHF.

This clone occurred once. J is TRBJ1-4 and V is TRBV19; no clear D. V was shortened by 5 bases and J by 6 bases, with 13 bases between the two germline ends. The CDR3 contains 14 residues. Germline loops: CDR1 LNHDA, CDR2 SQIVND (reference sequence). DNA for the CDR3: TGTGCCAGTAGTCTGGGCTCAGAAGATGAAAAACTGTTTTTT. This codes for CASSLGSEDEKLFF.

The genes are TRBV5-1 and TRBJ2-5; TRBD2 matches at 8 bases. This CDR3 has 15 amino acids. J lost 3 bases, V lost 0 bases, and 4 bases had no gene match. The germline V gene encodes CDR1 SGHRS and CDR2 YFSETQ. The CDR3 nucleotides read TGCGCCAGCAGCTTGGCCGGGACTAGTGAAGAGACCCAGTACTTC. Residues: CASSLAGTSEETQYF.

This clone was observed a single time. The chain uses TRBV13 and TRBJ2-3; D unclear. Trimming took 1 base from V and 4 from J, leaving 6 bases between them. The CDR3 extends over 13 amino acids. The germline CDR1 and CDR2 sequences are PRHDT and FYEKMQ (reference sequence). The CDR3 DNA reads as TGTGCCAGCAGCTTAGAGCAGGCAGATACGCAGTATTTT. This sequence encodes CASSLEQADTQYF.

This chain uses TRBV30 with TRBJ1-6; D is ambiguous. Per germline, CDR1 GTSNPN and CDR2 SVGIG (reference sequence). This CDR3 spans 15 amino acids. Trimming removed 8 bases from V and 0 bases from J, with 14 bases in between. The CDR3 DNA reads as TGTGCCGGAGAGAGCGGAGGCTCCTATAATTCACCCCTCCACTTT. It is translated as CAGESGGSYNSPLHF.

This chain uses TRBV9 with TRBJ2-1; a weak D match, TRBD2 (6 bases). Trimming cost V 2 bases and J 3 bases, with 12 bases left between them. The CDR3 spans 15 residues. Germline V gene sequence: CDR1 SGDLS, CDR2 YYNGEE. The CDR3, as DNA: TGTGCCAGCAGCGTCGGGCTAGCGAACTACAATGAGCAGTTCTTC. It encodes CASSVGLANYNEQFF.

V gene TRBV27 combines with J gene TRBJ1-2; unclear D gene. The CDR3 sequence is 14 residues long. Trimming took off 5 bases at V and 2 bases at J, with 12 bases between the two ends. The germline V gene has CDR1 MNHEY and CDR2 SMNVEV (reference sequence). Here the CDR3 DNA reads TGTGCCAGCAGTATAACCGGGCTCAACTATGGCTACACCTTC. It is translated as CASSITGLNYGYTF.

J is TRBJ2-1 and V is TRBV11-2; weak D call: TRBD1 (6 bases). CDR1 and CDR2 from the germline V gene are SGHAT and FQNNGV. The V end was cut by 1 base, the J end by 6 bases, with 13 bases between. The CDR3 loop spans 15 amino acids. The CDR3 nucleotides read TGTGCCAGCAGCTTAGCAGGGGTGAGAGTCAATGAGCAGTTCTTC. This codes for CASSLAGVRVNEQFF.

This chain links TRBV19 with TRBJ2-7, with D hard to call. Trimming stripped 3 bases from V and 3 bases from J, with 12 bases between. Germline-derived CDR1 and CDR2 are LNHDA and SQIVND (reference sequence). CDR3 length: 14 residues. This CDR3 reads CASSIWKSGYEQYF. CDR3 sequence (DNA): TGTGCCAGTAGTATCTGGAAATCGGGCTACGAGCAGTACTTC. Based on the CDR3 plus reference TRBV19 and TRBJ2-7, the full variable domain is DGGITQSPKYLFRKEGQNVTLSCEQNLNHDAMYWYRQDPGQGLRLIYYSQIVNDFQKGDIAEGYSVSREKKESFPLTVTSAQKNPTAFYLCASSIWKSGYEQYFGPGTRLTVT.

V gene TRBV7-2 combines with J gene TRBJ1-2, with TRBD1 as a possible D gene (6 bases). The CDR3 is made up of 14 amino acids. Trimming pared 4 bases from V and 6 bases from J, leaving 15 bases between. Germline assignment: CDR1 SGHTA and CDR2 FQGNSA. The CDR3 reads CASSYTGREDGYTF. The DNA for the CDR3 is TGTGCCAGCAGCTATACAGGGAGAGAAGATGGCTACACCTTC.

V and J are TRBV30 and TRBJ1-1; TRBD1 agrees at 8 bases. Germline V CDR1 and CDR2: GTSNPN, SVGIG (reference sequence). Trimming removed 3 bases from V and 4 bases from J; junction bases left unmatched: 4. The CDR3 is 13 residues long. CDR3 nucleotides: TGTGCCTGGAGCCAGGGGGCTGGCACTGAAGCTTTCTTT. Residues: CAWSQGAGTEAFF.

The CDR3 here is CASSPRPGTSGRYEQYF. CDR3 coding DNA: TGTGCCAGCAGCCCGAGGCCCGGGACTAGCGGGAGGTACGAGCAGTACTTC. The chain couples TRBV5-4 to TRBJ2-7, with 15 bases matching TRBD2. J gave up 4 bases and V 4 bases, and 9 bases lay outside the gene matches. The CDR3 loop spans 17 amino acids. CDR1 is SGHNT and CDR2 is YYREEE in the germline V gene (reference sequence).

The rearrangement uses TRBV7-6 and TRBJ2-7, with TRBD2 as a possible D gene (5 bases). Germline CDR1 reads SGHVS; CDR2 reads FNYEAQ. Trimming shortened V by 1 base and J by 3 bases, and 13 bases separated the two germline ends. This CDR3 is built from 15 residues. The CDR3 sequence is CASSLEASKHYEQYF. The CDR3 bases are TGTGCCAGCAGCTTAGAGGCTAGCAAACACTACGAGCAGTACTTC.

This chain uses TRBV27 with TRBJ2-7; D is unresolved. The germline CDR1 and CDR2 sequences are MNHEY and SMNVEV (reference sequence). The CDR3 has 13 residues. V was clipped by 5 bases and J by 0 bases, with 8 bases between them. CDR3 DNA: TGTGCCAGCAGTAGGACCGCCTCCTACGAGCAGTACTTC. Translating it yields CASSRTASYEQYF.

The J gene is TRBJ1-2, the V gene TRBV4-1, with a possible D match to TRBD1 (6 bases). CDR1 and CDR2 from the germline V gene are MGHRA and YSYEKL. This CDR3 comprises 15 residues. The V gene lost 2 bases and the J gene lost 4 bases, with 14 bases spanning the gap. The CDR3 region is CASSQKAQGGYGYTF. CDR3 bases: TGCGCCAGCAGCCAAAAAGCACAGGGCGGCTATGGCTACACCTTC.

The CDR3 nucleotides are TGTGCCAGTCTCCTCGAGGGACTAGCGGGGACCTACAATGAGCAGTTCTTC. The encoded protein is CASLLEGLAGTYNEQFF. The chain links TRBV7-9 to TRBJ2-1, with 13 bases fitting TRBD2. Germline loops: CDR1 SEHNR, CDR2 FQNEAQ (reference sequence). The V and J ends lost 9 bases and 2 bases, in that order; junction bases with no gene match: 10. This CDR3 is built from 17 residues. Full variable domain (remainder filled in from reference TRBV7-9 and TRBJ2-1): DTGVSQNPRHKITKRGQNVTFRCDPISEHNRLYWYRQTLGQGPEFLTYFQNEAQLEKSRLLSDRFSAERPKGSFSTLEIQRTEQGDSAMYLCASLLEGLAGTYNEQFFGPGTRLTVL.